The rows below give T cell receptor beta chains drawn from one sample of a study of cytomegalovirus exposure and HLA in healthy donors. The data were produced by immunoSEQ multiplex PCR, yet TCRdb's version contains in-frame clones alone and is incomplete. The profile shows 120,000 to 150,000 clones, roughly 79% of them singletons. Sequencing was done on a sample of PBMCs. The source is a woman in her twenties or thirties in good health and CMV-seronegative. The CDR3 runs from the conserved cysteine through the conserved F or W. The order of the fields is V gene, D gene, CDR3 length, CDR3 protein. A D gene is named only where the DNA matches it firmly.

V gene: TRBV4-2
D gene: TRBD1
CDR3 length: 14
CDR3 protein: CASSQETGGGTIYF

V gene: TRBV6-6
D gene: NA
CDR3 length: 14
CDR3 protein: CASSYSRGGTEAFF

V gene: TRBV11-3
D gene: NA
CDR3 length: 16
CDR3 protein: CASSLEKGGGSYEQYF

V gene: TRBV7-9
D gene: NA
CDR3 length: 16
CDR3 protein: CASSPAADPNTGELFF

V gene: TRBV9
D gene: NA
CDR3 length: 13
CDR3 protein: CASSETSTDTQYF

V gene: TRBV7-8
D gene: TRBD1
CDR3 length: 17
CDR3 protein: CASRRTGESANTGELFF

V gene: TRBV9
D gene: TRBD1
CDR3 length: 18
CDR3 protein: CASSDPGTADDSGNTIYF

V gene: TRBV11-1
D gene: NA
CDR3 length: 14
CDR3 protein: CASSLAGGYNEQFF

V gene: TRBV6-6
D gene: NA
CDR3 length: 13
CDR3 protein: CASSGRGRETQYF

V gene: TRBV27
D gene: NA
CDR3 length: 17
CDR3 protein: CASSFAGEGSGANVLTF

V gene: TRBV18
D gene: TRBD1
CDR3 length: 14
CDR3 protein: CASSPDRGRYEQYF

V gene: TRBV6-1
D gene: NA
CDR3 length: 15
CDR3 protein: CASRGGRGLNTEAFF

V gene: TRBV5-1
D gene: TRBD1
CDR3 length: 15
CDR3 protein: CASSQRTGLGNTIYF

V gene: TRBV7-2
D gene: TRBD2
CDR3 length: 13
CDR3 protein: CASSLRGAYEQYF

V gene: TRBV10-1
D gene: NA
CDR3 length: 13
CDR3 protein: CASSALRSYEQYF

V gene: TRBV18
D gene: TRBD1
CDR3 length: 14
CDR3 protein: CASSPGQVGSPLHF

V gene: TRBV2
D gene: NA
CDR3 length: 15
CDR3 protein: CASSEVSGANYGYTF

V gene: TRBV6-1
D gene: TRBD1
CDR3 length: 14
CDR3 protein: CASSATTGGFGYTF

V gene: TRBV7-8
D gene: TRBD1
CDR3 length: 15
CDR3 protein: CASSLGLGGFTEAFF

V gene: TRBV21-1
D gene: NA
CDR3 length: 14
CDR3 protein: CASSPRQGAQPQHF

V gene: TRBV28
D gene: NA
CDR3 length: 11
CDR3 protein: CASSSTTEAFF

V gene: TRBV27
D gene: TRBD1
CDR3 length: 17
CDR3 protein: CASSLYAGTAMNTEAFF

V gene: TRBV23-1
D gene: TRBD1
CDR3 length: 17
CDR3 protein: CASSQEPTGGVNYGYTF

V gene: TRBV4-1
D gene: NA
CDR3 length: 16
CDR3 protein: CASSPTSTFAFTEAFF

V gene: TRBV9
D gene: NA
CDR3 length: 13
CDR3 protein: CASSPRLAYEQYF

V gene: TRBV5-1
D gene: TRBD1
CDR3 length: 13
CDR3 protein: CASSRTGSYEQYF

V gene: TRBV7-2
D gene: NA
CDR3 length: 14
CDR3 protein: CASSPGRGKNIQYF

V gene: TRBV7-2
D gene: NA
CDR3 length: 12
CDR3 protein: CASSLDSGEQFF

V gene: TRBV5-4
D gene: TRBD1
CDR3 length: 15
CDR3 protein: CASSQDRGQISPLHF

V gene: TRBV29-1
D gene: NA
CDR3 length: 12
CDR3 protein: CSAGGGDQPQHF

V gene: TRBV19
D gene: TRBD1
CDR3 length: 14
CDR3 protein: CASSPGDSGTEAFF

V gene: TRBV11-3
D gene: NA
CDR3 length: 14
CDR3 protein: CASSRVGGQNEQFF

V gene: TRBV5-1
D gene: TRBD2
CDR3 length: 16
CDR3 protein: CATAAGGRLGTGELFF

V gene: TRBV2
D gene: TRBD1
CDR3 length: 14
CDR3 protein: CASTLQGAVYEQYF

V gene: TRBV12-2
D gene: NA
CDR3 length: 15
CDR3 protein: CASRLVGALGNTIYF

V gene: TRBV6-6
D gene: TRBD1
CDR3 length: 13
CDR3 protein: CASTTGTGSGYTF

V gene: TRBV9
D gene: NA
CDR3 length: 14
CDR3 protein: CASSVVGAGDEQYF

V gene: TRBV10-3
D gene: NA
CDR3 length: 13
CDR3 protein: CAISALSTYEQYF

V gene: TRBV4-1
D gene: NA
CDR3 length: 13
CDR3 protein: CASSQRTLDGYTF

V gene: TRBV9
D gene: NA
CDR3 length: 14
CDR3 protein: CASSRRGANTEAFF

V gene: TRBV5-1
D gene: TRBD2
CDR3 length: 19
CDR3 protein: CASSLPPSFSGGAADTQYF

V gene: TRBV10-3
D gene: NA
CDR3 length: 11
CDR3 protein: CAISELETQYF

V gene: TRBV7-3
D gene: NA
CDR3 length: 13
CDR3 protein: CASSKTSQETQYF

V gene: TRBV7-6
D gene: TRBD2
CDR3 length: 15
CDR3 protein: CASSPLGGRADTQYF

V gene: TRBV5-6
D gene: NA
CDR3 length: 13
CDR3 protein: CASSRRQSNTIYF

V gene: TRBV7-9
D gene: NA
CDR3 length: 13
CDR3 protein: CASSLQDYNEQFF

V gene: TRBV5-8
D gene: TRBD1
CDR3 length: 12
CDR3 protein: CASSPQGHEQFF

V gene: TRBV2
D gene: NA
CDR3 length: 14
CDR3 protein: CASRYETGKNIQYF

V gene: TRBV7-9
D gene: TRBD1
CDR3 length: 15
CDR3 protein: CASSFHRDRDKTQYF

V gene: TRBV7-7
D gene: TRBD1
CDR3 length: 17
CDR3 protein: CASSFPPRVDRGYEQYF

V gene: TRBV2
D gene: TRBD1
CDR3 length: 13
CDR3 protein: CASTGTVVAEAFF

V gene: TRBV30
D gene: TRBD2
CDR3 length: 12
CDR3 protein: CASNPGGNEQFF

V gene: TRBV5-1
D gene: NA
CDR3 length: 14
CDR3 protein: CASSLGGAAEGYTF

V gene: TRBV29-1
D gene: TRBD1
CDR3 length: 11
CDR3 protein: CSVGTGRTQYF

V gene: TRBV6-1
D gene: NA
CDR3 length: 13
CDR3 protein: CASSQSGANVLTF